This T cell receptor (beta chain) was sequenced in a study of beta chain features in type 1 diabetes (dated by TCRdb to between 2018 and 2020). For context, the study as a whole: No differences in mean age, gender distribution, total cell number or subset yield were found between patients and healthy donors. The study compared TCRB repertoires of sorted circulating CD4+ T cell subsets between recently diagnosed type 1 diabetes patients and matched healthy donors. Across all samples, 90 million to 130 million sorted cells were examined, and cell number per subset correlated strongly with RNA yield. Regulatory and stem cell-like memory subsets were obtained from only 8 patients and roughly eight healthy donors, while naive and central memory subsets were obtained from all 28 donors. On the study overall, not on this receptor specifically: In all four CD4+ subsets, TCRB CDR3 length was moderately but significantly shorter in type 1 diabetes patients. Naive, central memory and regulatory TCRB repertoires appeared to be more similar among patients than among healthy donors. Fewer insertions and more nucleotide deletions at VDJ recombination sites were observed in patients with type 1 diabetes, implying thymic rearrangement abnormalities. Only small numbers of individuals were included in the HLA sub-analyses, which left unresolved whether HLA type had any influence on TCRB rearrangement. Sequencing cDNA rather than genomic DNA could over-represent highly expressing activated cells, although activation and CD3 levels did not differ between groups. Shorter templates might have been favored by PCR, but patient and control samples were amplified and corrected together, so both groups would have been affected equally by any skew.

All of the isolated RNA was reverse transcribed with the High Capacity cDNA Reverse Transcription Kit, so expressed TCRB transcripts were sequenced. Naive, central memory and regulatory T cell samples underwent deep immunoSEQ sequencing, averaging about 3.57 million total reads per sample. Sorted cells were lysed in RLT buffer, and RNA was extracted using DNase-treated RNeasy Micro or Mini kits according to cell number. Each cell subset was processed on its own to prevent cross-contamination, while patient and healthy donor samples were processed together. The immunoSEQ multiplex PCR was used to amplify TCRB sequences from cDNA, yielding 87-bp fragments that span the CDR3 region. Sequencing of the amplicons was done on the Illumina HiSeq platform. The published analysis was carried out like this. Synthetic template baselines were used to correct PCR bias computationally, reads within Hamming distance 2 were collapsed, and singletons that could not be merged were discarded. Reads were aligned to IMGT to assign V, D and J genes, CDR3 length, and insertions or deletions at six rearrangement sites. Within each subset, clonotype counts were normalized to the number of sorted cells before true diversity and Gini coefficients were calculated with the tcR R package. The overlap coefficient, calculated on TCRB nucleotide sequences, was used to measure repertoire sharing. As a proxy for the pre-selection repertoire, out-of-frame TCRB sequences from naive cells were analyzed. TCRdb carries this immuneACCESS record with in-frame sequences only. Its versions omit some clonotypes, under half of them owing to an unresolved V gene in the studies checked, with the rest unexplained. Clone size and V and J calls were adopted from that table, with D and trimming inferred from the DNA. Counted in this sample were hundreds of thousands of clones; approximately 15% of them appeared once. Approximately 0.015% of the sample is held by the ten biggest clonotypes.

The junction shows trimming of 2 bases on V and 4 bases on J, plus 14 bases between the germline ends. CDR1 and CDR2, per the germline V gene, are KGHSH and LQKENI. Inclusive of the bounding cysteine and phenylalanine, the CDR3 is 15 residues long. The entry retains the CDR3 DNA only, 45 bases that are in frame from base 1. This clone appeared a few times. The specificity of this receptor is unknown. No base qualities exist here, and no much larger clone lies one base off it. Each donor gave one peripheral blood draw, about 110 mL on average, collected into heparinised tubes. Using a panel that included CD45RO, CCR7, CD25, CD127, CD95 and CD27, naive, central memory, regulatory and stem cell-like memory CD4+ T cells were sorted on a BD FACSAria II. A purity above 95% was achieved for all sorted populations. PBMCs were isolated right away by Lymphoprep density gradient centrifugation and were stained directly, without culture. So that batch effects would be minimized, each experiment stained and sorted samples in pairs, pairing one healthy donor with one patient.

The sequence came from a man aged 18 to 29 with type 1 diabetes. Sequencing was done on a sample of naive CD4+ T cells from blood. Per the publication, the cell subset or site label means: true naive CD4+ T cells. The chain is assembled from TRBV18 and TRBJ1-1, and possibly TRBD1, on 6 matching bases. The CDR3 protein: CASSPEGVGTTEAFF. The nucleotide sequence reads TGTGCCAGCTCACCAGAGGGGGTGGGGACCACTGAAGCTTTCTTT. The full variable domain, completed from the reference TRBV18 and TRBJ1-1 proteins outside the CDR3, reads NAGVMQNPRHLVRRRGQEARLRCSPMKGHSHVYWYRQLPEEGLKFMVYLQKENIIDESGMPKERFSAEFPKEGPSILRIQQVVRGDSAAYFCASSPEGVGTTEAFFGQGTRLTVV.